This entry lists 13 T cell receptor beta chains sequenced from one sample in a study of OX40 agonist ivuxolimab in advanced cancers. TCRdb's table, derived via immunoSEQ multiplex PCR, lists solely in-frame clones and lacks some. There are tens of thousands of clones in the sample; 77% occur only once, and 15% to 20% lies in the top ten. This specimen consisted of CD4+ or CD8+ T cells sorted from blood, obtained in a trial of the OX40 agonist ivuxolimab. All receptors derive from an adult with an advanced solid tumor such as melanoma, head and neck, liver or kidney cancer.

This clone appeared once. The chain carries TRBV4-3 and TRBJ2-7; 7 bases match TRBD1. This CDR3 is built from 15 residues. Losses at the gene ends were 2 bases for V and 2 bases for J; bases not matched to a gene: 6. The germline gives CDR1 LGHNA, CDR2 YSLEER. The CDR3 nucleotides are TGCGCCAGCAGCCAAAGCCCGGGACAGACCTACGAGCAGTACTTC. Translation: CASSQSPGQTYEQYF.

CDR3 coding DNA: TGTGCCAGCAGCCAAGAGGACTCGGGACAGGGGGCCTACGAGCAGTACTTC. This translates into CASSQEDSGQGAYEQYF. The chain uses TRBV4-2 and TRBJ2-7; 11 nucleotides agree with TRBD1. The CDR3 contains 17 residues. Germline CDR1 and CDR2: LGHNA and YNFKEQ. J gave up 2 bases and V 0 bases, and 6 bases lay outside the gene matches.

The rearrangement joins TRBV5-1 to TRBJ2-5; D unclear. Germline CDR1 and CDR2: SGHRS and YFSETQ. The V gene lost 1 base and the J gene lost 4 bases, with 11 bases spanning the gap. The CDR3 is 14 residues long. CDR3 DNA: TGCGCCAGCAGCTTGAATTACATAGGAGAGACCCAGTACTTC. Its translation: CASSLNYIGETQYF. Together with reference TRBV5-1 and TRBJ2-5, the CDR3 gives the full variable domain: KAGVTQTPRYLIKTRGQQVTLSCSPISGHRSVSWYQQTPGQGLQFLFEYFSETQRNKGNFPGRFSGRQFSNSRSEMNVSTLELGDSALYLCASSLNYIGETQYFGPGTRLLVL.

The chain employs TRBV10-3 and TRBJ2-7; the D is unclear. The CDR3 spans 10 residues. The ends were cut back, 10 bases at V and 3 bases at J, with 7 bases in the middle. From germline, CDR1 is ENHRY and CDR2 SYGVKD. This CDR3 is CATPCYEQYF. In nucleotides, the CDR3 is TGTGCCACTCCCTGCTACGAGCAGTACTTC.

This clone was detected only a few times. The V and J genes are TRBV5-1 and TRBJ2-7; tentative D call: TRBD2 (6 bases). With 4 bases removed from V and 3 bases from J, the gap between germline ends came to 23 bases. The V gene's germline CDR1 is SGHRS and CDR2 YFSETQ. This CDR3 is 17 amino acids long. The chain's CDR3 is CASSEGGIRSGDYEQYF. CDR3 in DNA: TGCGCCAGCAGCGAGGGAGGTATTCGGTCGGGGGACTACGAGCAGTACTTC.

This clone was observed once. The chain recombines TRBV27 with TRBJ2-7, with TRBD1 as a possible D gene (5 bases). Trimming stripped 2 bases from V and 0 bases from J, with 11 bases between. This CDR3 contains 15 residues. Per the germline V gene, CDR1 is MNHEY and CDR2 is SMNVEV (reference sequence). CDR3: CASSLRGFDSYEQYF. For the CDR3, the DNA is TGTGCCAGCAGTTTAAGGGGTTTTGACTCCTACGAGCAGTACTTC.

This chain joins TRBV14 and TRBJ1-2; D is undetermined. Germline assignment: CDR1 SGHDN and CDR2 FVKESK. V lost 0 bases and J lost 8, with 13 bases in between. CDR3 length equals 14 residues. The CDR3 region is CASSQDWGSRGYTF. In DNA form, the CDR3 reads TGTGCCAGCAGCCAAGACTGGGGTAGCAGGGGCTACACCTTC.

This clone rates as medium-sized. The same CDR3 arises from other DNA sequences in this sample as well. The chain combines TRBV7-2 with TRBJ1-1; D is unclear. Per germline, CDR1 SGHTA and CDR2 FQGNSA. The CDR3 loop spans 13 amino acids. Trimming took 2 bases from V and 1 from J, leaving 5 bases between them. Written as DNA, the CDR3 is TGTGCCAGCAGCTTACGACAGAACACTGAAGCTTTCTTT. Encoded protein: CASSLRQNTEAFF.

This clone was seen a few times. This chain uses TRBV7-9 with TRBJ1-2; a possible D gene is TRBD1 (5 bases). CDR3 length equals 14 residues. Trimming removed 5 bases at V and 3 bases at J, with 13 bases between. From germline, CDR1 is SEHNR and CDR2 FQNEAQ (reference sequence). The CDR3 sequence: CASSADTEYYGYTF. CDR3 sequence (DNA): TGTGCCAGCAGCGCGGACACGGAATACTATGGCTACACCTTC.

This chain connects TRBV7-9 to TRBJ2-2, with D tentatively TRBD2 (7 bases). Between the trimmed V and J ends, which lost 8 bases and 4 bases, there was a span of 17 bases. The CDR3 sequence is 15 residues long. The germline CDR1 and CDR2 sequences are SEHNR and FQNEAQ (reference sequence). The CDR3 is CASPSGGGPTGELFF. As DNA, the CDR3 is TGTGCCAGCCCCTCTGGGGGGGGCCCCACCGGGGAGCTGTTTTTT.

The genes are TRBV19 and TRBJ2-3; 10 positions match TRBD2. This CDR3 is 16 amino acids long. CDR1 and CDR2 from the germline V gene are LNHDA and SQIVND (reference sequence). V was clipped by 1 base and J by 5 bases; unmatched bases: 6. The CDR3 coding sequence is TGTGCCAGTAGTATAGGAAGCGGGGGGGGGAGAGATACGCAGTATTTT. Its translation is CASSIGSGGGRDTQYF.

This clone was counted between two and nine times. The rearrangement uses TRBV30 and TRBJ1-2; the D is unclear. CDR1 is GTSNPN, CDR2 SVGIG, per germline (reference sequence). The CDR3 loop spans 12 amino acids. V shed 3 bases and J shed 5 bases, with 10 bases lying between them. The CDR3 DNA reads TGTGCCTGGAGACGGCTGTGGTATGGCTACACCTTC. This sequence encodes CAWRRLWYGYTF.

Remarks on this clone: An end of the junction differs from the germline gene, which may be a read error. Other DNA sequences within the sample encode an identical CDR3. The V call is TRBV6-5, the J call TRBJ2-7; TRBD1 matches 7 bases. The CDR3 extends over 15 amino acids. CDR1 is MNHEY, CDR2 SVGAGI, per germline. The CDR3 reads CASASRQGKAYEQYF. CDR3 sequence (DNA): TGCGCCAGCGCATCTCGACAGGGAAAAGCCTACGAGCAGTACTTC.